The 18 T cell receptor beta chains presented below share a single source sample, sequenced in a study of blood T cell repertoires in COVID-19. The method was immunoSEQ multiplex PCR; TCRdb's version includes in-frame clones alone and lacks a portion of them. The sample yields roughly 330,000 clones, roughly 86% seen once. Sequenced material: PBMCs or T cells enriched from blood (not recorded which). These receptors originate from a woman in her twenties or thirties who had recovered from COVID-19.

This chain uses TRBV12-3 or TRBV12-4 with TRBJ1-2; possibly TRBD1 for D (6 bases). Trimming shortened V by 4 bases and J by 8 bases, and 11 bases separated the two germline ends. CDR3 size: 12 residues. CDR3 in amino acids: CASSSGARGYTF. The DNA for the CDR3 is TGTGCCAGCAGTTCAGGGGCCCGGGGCTACACCTTC.

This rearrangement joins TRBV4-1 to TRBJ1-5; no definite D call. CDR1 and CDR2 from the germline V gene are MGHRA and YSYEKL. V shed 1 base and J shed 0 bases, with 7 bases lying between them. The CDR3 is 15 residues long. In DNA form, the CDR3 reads TGCGCCAGCAGCCAAGTACACCTTAGCAATCAGCCCCAGCATTTT. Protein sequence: CASSQVHLSNQPQHF.

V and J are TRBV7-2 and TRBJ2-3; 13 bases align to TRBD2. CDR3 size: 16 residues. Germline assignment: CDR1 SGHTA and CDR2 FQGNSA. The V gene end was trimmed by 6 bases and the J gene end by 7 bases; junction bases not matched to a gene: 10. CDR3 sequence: CASRLTSGGGRNTQYF. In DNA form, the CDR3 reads TGTGCCAGCAGGTTAACTAGCGGGGGGGGTAGAAATACGCAGTATTTT.

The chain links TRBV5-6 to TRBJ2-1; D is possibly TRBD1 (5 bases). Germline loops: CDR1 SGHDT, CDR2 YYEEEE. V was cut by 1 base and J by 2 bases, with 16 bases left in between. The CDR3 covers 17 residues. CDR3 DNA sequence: TGTGCCAGCAGCTTGTTGGTGACAGAGGCTGCCTACAATGAGCAGTTCTTC. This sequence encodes CASSLLVTEAAYNEQFF.

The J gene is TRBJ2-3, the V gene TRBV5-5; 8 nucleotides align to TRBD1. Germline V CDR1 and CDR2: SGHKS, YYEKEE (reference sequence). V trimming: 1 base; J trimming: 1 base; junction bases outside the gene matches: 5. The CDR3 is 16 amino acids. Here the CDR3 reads CASSLLGQGGTDTQYF. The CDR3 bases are TGTGCCAGCAGCTTGTTAGGACAGGGCGGCACAGATACGCAGTATTTT.

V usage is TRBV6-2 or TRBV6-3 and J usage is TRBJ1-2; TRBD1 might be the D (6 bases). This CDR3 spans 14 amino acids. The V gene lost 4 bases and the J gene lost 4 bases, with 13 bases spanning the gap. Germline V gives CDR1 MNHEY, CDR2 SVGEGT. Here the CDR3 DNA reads TGTGCCAGCAGTTTCGGGACACCCCTCTATGGCTACACCTTC. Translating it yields CASSFGTPLYGYTF.

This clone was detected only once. CDR3 sequence (DNA): TGTGCCAGTAGTATATCAACCGGGCCCAGCGTAAGGCTAGGGAGCCTCAATCAGCCCCAGCATTTT. It encodes CASSISTGPSVRLGSLNQPQHF. The V call is TRBV19, the J call TRBJ1-5; the D is unclear. This CDR3 contains 22 residues. Germline V lookup: CDR1 LNHDA, CDR2 SQIVND (reference sequence). Trimming left V 2 bases short and J 3 bases short, with 32 bases between.

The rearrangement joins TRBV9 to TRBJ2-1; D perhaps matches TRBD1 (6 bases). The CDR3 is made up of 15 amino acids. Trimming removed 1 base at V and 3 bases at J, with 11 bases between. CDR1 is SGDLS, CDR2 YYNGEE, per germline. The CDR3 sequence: CASSVSGAGYNEQFF. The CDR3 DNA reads TGTGCCAGCAGCGTATCAGGGGCTGGCTACAATGAGCAGTTCTTC.

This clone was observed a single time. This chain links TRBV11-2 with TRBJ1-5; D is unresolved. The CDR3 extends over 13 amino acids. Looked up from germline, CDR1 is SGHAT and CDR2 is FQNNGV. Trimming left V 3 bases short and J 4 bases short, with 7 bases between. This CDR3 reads CASSLTGNQPQHF. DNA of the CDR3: TGTGCCAGCAGCTTGACTGGGAATCAGCCCCAGCATTTT.

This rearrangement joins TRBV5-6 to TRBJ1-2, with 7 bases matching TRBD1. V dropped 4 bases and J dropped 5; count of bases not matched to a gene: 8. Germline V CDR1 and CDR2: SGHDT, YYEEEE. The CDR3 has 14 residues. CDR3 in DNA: TGTGCCAGCAGCCCGGGACAGAGAAGATATGGCTACACCTTC. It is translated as CASSPGQRRYGYTF.

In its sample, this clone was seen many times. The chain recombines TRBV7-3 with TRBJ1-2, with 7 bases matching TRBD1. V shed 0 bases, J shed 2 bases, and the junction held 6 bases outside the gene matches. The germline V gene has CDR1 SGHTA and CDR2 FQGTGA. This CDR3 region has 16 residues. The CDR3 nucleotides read TGTGCCAGCAGCTTAACTCCCGCGGGACAGAACTATGGCTACACCTTC. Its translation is CASSLTPAGQNYGYTF.

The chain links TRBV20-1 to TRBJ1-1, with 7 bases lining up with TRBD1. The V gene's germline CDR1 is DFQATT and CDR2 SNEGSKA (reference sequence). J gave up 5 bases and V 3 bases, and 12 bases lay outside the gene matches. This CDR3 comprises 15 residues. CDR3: CSASRRGLLWTEAFF. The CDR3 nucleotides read TGCAGTGCTAGTAGGAGGGGGCTACTTTGGACTGAAGCTTTCTTT.

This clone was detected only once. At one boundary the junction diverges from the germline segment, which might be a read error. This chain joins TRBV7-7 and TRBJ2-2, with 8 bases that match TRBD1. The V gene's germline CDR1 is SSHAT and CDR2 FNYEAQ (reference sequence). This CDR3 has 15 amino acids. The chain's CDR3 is CASSLDRGNTGELFF. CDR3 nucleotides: TGTGCTAGCAGCCTAGACAGGGGGAACACCGGGGAGCTGTTTTTT. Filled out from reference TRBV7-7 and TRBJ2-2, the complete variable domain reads GAGVSQSPRYKVTKRGQDVTLRCDPISSHATLYWYQQALGQGPEFLTYFNYEAQPDKSGLPSDRFSAERPEGSISTLTIQRTEQRDSAMYRCASSLDRGNTGELFFGEGSRLTVL.

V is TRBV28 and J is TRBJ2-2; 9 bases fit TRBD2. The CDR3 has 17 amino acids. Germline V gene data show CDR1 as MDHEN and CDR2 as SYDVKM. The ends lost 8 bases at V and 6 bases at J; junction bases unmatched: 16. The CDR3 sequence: CASGLPSAGGRSGELFF. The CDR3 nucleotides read TGTGCCAGCGGACTACCCTCGGCGGGAGGGCGGTCCGGGGAGCTGTTTTTT.

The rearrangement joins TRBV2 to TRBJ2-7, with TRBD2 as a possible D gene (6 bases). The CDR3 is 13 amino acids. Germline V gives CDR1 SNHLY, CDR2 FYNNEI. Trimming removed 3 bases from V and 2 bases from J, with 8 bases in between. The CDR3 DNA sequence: TGTGCCAGCAGTGATGGGGGGACCTACGAGCAGTACTTC. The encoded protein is CASSDGGTYEQYF.

Written as DNA, the CDR3 is TGTGCCAGCAGTTTGACTGGGGGAGCGGGCTACGAGCAGTACTTC. It specifies CASSLTGGAGYEQYF. The chain couples TRBV27 to TRBJ2-7; maybe TRBD2 (6 bases). This CDR3 has 15 residues. Trimming shortened V by 3 bases and J by 3 bases, and 15 bases separated the two germline ends. Germline loops: CDR1 MNHEY, CDR2 SMNVEV (reference sequence).

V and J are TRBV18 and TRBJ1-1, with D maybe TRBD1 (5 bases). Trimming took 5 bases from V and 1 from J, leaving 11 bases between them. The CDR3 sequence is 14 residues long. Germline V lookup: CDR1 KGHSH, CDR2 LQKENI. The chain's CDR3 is CASSLPQENTEAFF. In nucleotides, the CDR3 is TGTGCCAGCTCATTACCACAGGAGAACACTGAAGCTTTCTTT. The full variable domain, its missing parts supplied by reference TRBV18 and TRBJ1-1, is NAGVMQNPRHLVRRRGQEARLRCSPMKGHSHVYWYRQLPEEGLKFMVYLQKENIIDESGMPKERFSAEFPKEGPSILRIQQVVRGDSAAYFCASSLPQENTEAFFGQGTRLTVV.

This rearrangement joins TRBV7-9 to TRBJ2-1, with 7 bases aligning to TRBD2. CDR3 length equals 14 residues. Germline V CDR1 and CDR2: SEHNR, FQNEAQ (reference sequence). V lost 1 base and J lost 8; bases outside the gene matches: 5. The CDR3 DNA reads TGTGCCAGCAGCTTAGGGCGGGGGTCCGATGAGCAGTTCTTC. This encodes CASSLGRGSDEQFF. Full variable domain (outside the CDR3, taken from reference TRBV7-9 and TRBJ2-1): DTGVSQNPRHKITKRGQNVTFRCDPISEHNRLYWYRQTLGQGPEFLTYFQNEAQLEKSRLLSDRFSAERPKGSFSTLEIQRTEQGDSAMYLCASSLGRGSDEQFFGPGTRLTVL.